This T cell receptor beta chain derives from a study of blood T cell repertoires in COVID-19. Study summary: COVID-19 samples from acute and convalescent phases originated in the United States, Italy and Spain.

Germline CDR1 and CDR2: LNHNV and YYDKDF (reference sequence). The CDR3 is 12 amino acids. V lost 0 bases and J 7 bases, leaving 6 bases between the germline ends. Authors' methods: Counts of nucleated cells, estimated from reference gene primer amplification, were obtained. Libraries were prepared by immunoSEQ multiplex PCR; TCRdb keeps only in-frame clonotypes and omits some of them. The D gene and trimming were derived from the DNA, and the V and J assignments and clone size from that table. The sample consists of 450,000 to 500,000 clones, roughly 85% of them appearing once. The chain recombines TRBV15 with TRBJ1-1; perhaps TRBD1 as D (5 bases). Sequenced sample: peripheral blood. The receptor was isolated from a human donor in a cohort sampled during active COVID-19. The CDR3 sequence: CATSRDQGEAFF. The CDR3 nucleotides read TGTGCCACCAGCAGAGATCAGGGTGAAGCTTTCTTT.